By proportion, the clone carrying this T cell receptor (beta chain) is medium-sized. The sample's time point: blood at routine non-recurrence follow-up after resection. This entry comes from a study of spatial heterogeneity in lung cancer. Overall study context: When available, follow-up PBMC samples taken a median of around 25 months after resection were sequenced.

The CDR3 runs to 13 residues. The germline CDR1 and CDR2 sequences are MNHNS and SASEGT. V lost 8 bases to trimming and J lost 3 bases, with 14 bases between them. From the 5' RACE reads, TCRdb called clonotypes with MiXCR, one entry per CDR3 protein. Altogether roughly 15,000 distinct CDR3 sequences are present, 19% being singletons, with the ten largest covering under 8%. This TCR was recovered from a male donor with early-stage non-small cell lung cancer. This chain connects TRBV6-1 to TRBJ2-7; D is uncertain. This material consisted of PBMCs, taken at follow-up. CDR3 in DNA: TGTGCCAGCGGCCGCTACGCCCTCTACGAGCAGTACTTC. Translated, it gives CASGRYALYEQYF.